The present T cell receptor beta chain was sequenced within a study of T cell responses to AZD1222 COVID-19 vaccine. TCRdb's copy holds only in-frame clones and misses some; the assay was immunoSEQ multiplex PCR. In the table there are about 170,000 clones, approximately 90% of which are singletons. Sequences were derived from peripheral blood, sampled 28 days after the second AZD1222 dose. This receptor was identified in an adult who received the AZD1222 COVID-19 vaccine.

The CDR3 DNA follows: TGTGCCAGCTCACCAAGCTACAGGGCCTACGAGCAGTACTTC. Translating it yields CASSPSYRAYEQYF. This chain uses TRBV18 with TRBJ2-7; a possible D gene is TRBD1 (6 bases). Between the trimmed V and J ends, which lost 2 bases and 2 bases, there was a span of 10 bases. This CDR3 region has 14 residues. Germline loops: CDR1 KGHSH, CDR2 LQKENI. Complete variable domain (other parts from reference TRBV18 and TRBJ2-7): NAGVMQNPRHLVRRRGQEARLRCSPMKGHSHVYWYRQLPEEGLKFMVYLQKENIIDESGMPKERFSAEFPKEGPSILRIQQVVRGDSAAYFCASSPSYRAYEQYFGPGTRLTVT.